These 11 T cell receptor beta chains originate from one sample sequenced in a study of blood T cell repertoires in COVID-19. The assay was immunoSEQ multiplex PCR, and TCRdb's table has in-frame clones only and misses some. This table holds about 33,000 clones, over 80% found once. Sequenced material: peripheral blood. Source of these receptors: a human donor with active COVID-19. The donor label of this sample is uncertain.

The rearrangement joins TRBV30 to TRBJ2-1; 14 positions agree with TRBD2. In germline, CDR1 is GTSNPN, CDR2 SVGIG (reference sequence). The CDR3 covers 16 residues. The ends lost 2 bases at V and 4 bases at J; junction bases unmatched: 4. CDR3 DNA: TGTGCCTGGAGTAAGGGGACTAGCGGGGGATACAATGAGCAGTTCTTC. The encoded protein is CAWSKGTSGGYNEQFF.

The rearrangement joins TRBV3-1 (or the pseudogene TRBV3-2) to TRBJ2-7; tentative D call: TRBD2 (5 bases). V lost 5 bases, J lost 0 bases, and 20 bases lay in between. CDR3 length: 17 amino acids. Per the germline V gene, CDR1 is LGHDT and CDR2 is YNNKEL (reference sequence). For the CDR3, the DNA is TGTGCCAGCAGCTTAGACCCGAGACTATCGGTCTCCTACGAGCAGTACTTC. Translated, it gives CASSLDPRLSVSYEQYF.

This chain joins TRBV2 and TRBJ2-1; D is unclear. This CDR3 is built from 12 residues. V shed 3 bases and J shed 6 bases, with 6 bases lying between them. Germline loops: CDR1 SNHLY, CDR2 FYNNEI. The CDR3 sequence is CASSEFGNEQFF. CDR3 nucleotide sequence: TGTGCCAGCAGTGAGTTCGGCAATGAGCAGTTCTTC.

This clone has more than one count but fewer than ten. Here the CDR3 reads CAWSDTSYEQYF. The CDR3 DNA follows: TGTGCCTGGTCGGACACATCCTACGAGCAGTACTTC. The genes are TRBV30 and TRBJ2-7, with D possibly matching TRBD1 (5 bases). Trimming stripped 5 bases from V and 1 base from J, with 9 bases between. The CDR3 sequence is 12 residues long. Looked up from germline, CDR1 is GTSNPN and CDR2 is SVGIG (reference sequence). The whole variable domain, filled in from reference TRBV30 and TRBJ2-7, reads SQTIHQWPATLVQPVGSPLSLECTVEGTSNPNLYWYRQAAGRGLQLLFYSVGIGQISSEVPQNLSASRPQDRQFILSSKKLLLSDSGFYLCAWSDTSYEQYFGPGTRLTVT.

V is TRBV18 and J is TRBJ2-7; D possibly corresponds to TRBD1 (5 bases). The CDR3 loop spans 13 amino acids. V gave up 5 bases and J gave up 7 bases, with 15 bases separating them. CDR1 and CDR2 (germline): KGHSH, LQKENI. The DNA of the CDR3 is TGTGCCAGCTCATCTGGGGCCATCGAGGAGCAGTACTTC. Residues: CASSSGAIEEQYF.

The V call is TRBV2, the J call TRBJ2-1; 14 bases align to TRBD2. Germline V lookup: CDR1 SNHLY, CDR2 FYNNEI. This CDR3 is 19 amino acids long. With 4 bases clipped from V and 6 bases from J, the junction kept 14 bases outside the gene matches. The CDR3 protein is CASSVPGLAGARLGNEQFF. The CDR3 DNA is TGTGCCAGCAGTGTTCCGGGACTAGCGGGAGCTAGATTGGGCAATGAGCAGTTCTTC.

The rearrangement uses TRBV6-6 and TRBJ1-2; the D gene is possibly TRBD1 (6 bases). Between the trimmed V and J ends, which lost 4 bases and 4 bases, there was a span of 10 bases. This CDR3 is built from 13 residues. CDR1 and CDR2 (germline): MNHNY, SVGAGI (reference sequence). The CDR3 loop is CASSLGAVYGYTF. The CDR3 DNA reads as TGTGCCAGCAGTTTGGGGGCGGTCTATGGCTACACCTTC.

This clone was seen a single time. The rearrangement links TRBV3-1 (or the pseudogene TRBV3-2) to TRBJ2-3; the D call may be TRBD1 or TRBD2 (11 bases each). The CDR3 covers 22 residues. Looked up from germline, CDR1 is LGHDT and CDR2 is YNNKEL (reference sequence). V was shortened by 0 bases and J by 0 bases, with 28 bases between the two germline ends. DNA for the CDR3: TGTGCCAGCAGCCAAGATTGGACAGGGGGCACTAGCGGGAGAAGAAGCACAGATACGCAGTATTTT. Protein product: CASSQDWTGGTSGRRSTDTQYF.

V is TRBV6-2 or TRBV6-3 and J is TRBJ1-2, with 7 bases identical to TRBD1. The CDR3 totals 13 residues. V was pared by 4 bases and J by 5 bases, with 4 bases of the junction left unmatched. The germline gives CDR1 MNHEY, CDR2 SVGEGT. As DNA, the CDR3 is TGTGCCAGCAGTTGGGACAGTATGTATGGCTACACCTTC. Translation gives CASSWDSMYGYTF.

V gene TRBV7-3 combines with J gene TRBJ2-1; 8 nucleotides align to TRBD2. Trimming took 5 bases from V and 4 from J; bases not matched to a gene: 7. Germline V gene data show CDR1 as SGHTA and CDR2 as FQGTGA. The CDR3 spans 15 residues. CDR3 sequence (DNA): TGTGCCAGCAGCACCACTAGCGGAAGTTACAATGAGCAGTTCTTC. The encoded protein is CASSTTSGSYNEQFF.

The rearrangement uses TRBV6-1 and TRBJ2-5; TRBD1 agrees at 7 bases. CDR1 and CDR2 from the germline V gene are MNHNS and SASEGT. The CDR3 loop spans 16 amino acids. J lost 5 bases, V lost 6 bases, and 15 bases had no gene match. Here the CDR3 DNA reads TGTGCCAGCAGGGAACTAAACAGGGGCGTAGGGGAGACCCAGTACTTC. Protein product: CASRELNRGVGETQYF.